The present T cell receptor beta chain was sequenced within a study of OX40 agonist ivuxolimab in advanced cancers. The study in broad terms: Ivuxolimab was a fully human IgG2 agonistic monoclonal antibody targeting the costimulatory receptor OX40 (CD134). Peripheral TCRbeta sequencing was intended to test whether TCR sequence diversity was altered and clonal T-cell expansion was caused by ivuxolimab. In the dose-escalation cohort, roughly four fifths of patients were male, and the mean age was approximately 60 years, with a range of about 20 to 79. Prior anti-PD-1, anti-PD-L1 or anti-CTLA-4 therapy was permitted, and about two fifths of dose-escalation patients had received checkpoint inhibitors. Partial responses occurred in three dose-escalation patients, of whom one had hepatocellular carcinoma and two had cutaneous melanoma. The paper describes the monotherapy dose-escalation part (N ≈ 49 patients) of the phase I trial of ivuxolimab. Of the 50 to 55 patients in dose escalation, about 20 had hepatocellular carcinoma, roughly 15 had melanoma, 9 had renal cell carcinoma and 9 had head and neck cancer. Intravenous ivuxolimab was administered to patients every 2 weeks at six dose levels: 0.01, 0.1, 0.3, 1.5, 3 and 10 mg/kg.

V sheds 0 bases and J sheds 3 bases, leaving 10 bases between their ends. The CDR3 spans 14 residues, from the cysteine through the phenylalanine. Of the read, only the CDR3 DNA is kept; its 42 bases are in frame from base 1. As encoded in the germline V gene (reference sequence), CDR1 is SGHKS while CDR2 is YYEKEE. The trial excluded patients who had a history of autoimmune disease or were on systemic immunosuppression. Peripheral blood for TCR sequencing was collected from all dose cohorts at baseline, on cycle 4 day 1, and on cycle 7 day 1. The samples were taken from a phase I, first-in-human, multicenter, open-label dose-escalation trial of ivuxolimab. Adults with locally advanced or metastatic head and neck squamous cell, hepatocellular, melanoma or renal cell carcinoma were enrolled in the trial. CD4+ and CD8+ T cells were sorted separately from peripheral blood before TCR sequencing. Genomic DNA was isolated from the sorted cells so that the TCRbeta CDR3 region could be sequenced. The immunoSEQ Assay was used for sequencing of TCRbeta CDR3 regions. TCRdb limited this immuneACCESS table to in-frame rearrangements with V and J called. A share of clones is missing; checked studies link under half to unresolved V genes, and the rest is unexplained. This sample has 73,000 or so clones in its table, and approximately 92% of those were observed once. Over 7.5% of the sample rests with the top ten.

This clone occurred once. This receptor's antigen is unknown. Base qualities were left out, and no much larger clone turns up one base away. Beyond this particular receptor, the publication reports: At doses of 0.1 to 3.0 mg/kg, clonal expansion of both CD4+ and CD8+ T cells in blood was seen between baseline and week 6. In the 0.1-3.0 mg/kg groups, partial responders had among the lowest normalized peripheral clonal expansion, particularly in CD8+ T cells. After ivuxolimab, CD8+ T cells had more expanded clones than CD4+ T cells on average. Antigen specificity was not determined for the clonally expanded peripheral T cells. Low levels of normalized T-cell clonal expansion were also seen in some patients who did not respond.

This receptor was identified in an adult with an advanced solid tumor such as melanoma, head and neck, liver or kidney cancer. Sequences were derived from CD4+ or CD8+ T cells sorted from blood, sampled in a trial of the OX40 agonist ivuxolimab. The chain uses TRBV5-5 and TRBJ2-7; no D gene call is confident. The sequenced DNA: TGTGCCAGCAGCTTGGCCGGTGTCAGCTACGAGCAGTACTTC. It specifies CASSLAGVSYEQYF.